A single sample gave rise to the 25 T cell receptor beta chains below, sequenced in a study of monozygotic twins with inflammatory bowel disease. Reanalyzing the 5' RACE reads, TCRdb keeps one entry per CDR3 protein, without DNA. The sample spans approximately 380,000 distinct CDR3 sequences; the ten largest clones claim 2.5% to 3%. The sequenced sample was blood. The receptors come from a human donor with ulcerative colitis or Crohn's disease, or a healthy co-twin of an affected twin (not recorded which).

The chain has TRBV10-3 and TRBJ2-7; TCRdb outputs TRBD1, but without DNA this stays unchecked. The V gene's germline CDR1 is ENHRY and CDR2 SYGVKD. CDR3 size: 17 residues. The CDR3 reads CAISEGTGTGGTYEQYF.

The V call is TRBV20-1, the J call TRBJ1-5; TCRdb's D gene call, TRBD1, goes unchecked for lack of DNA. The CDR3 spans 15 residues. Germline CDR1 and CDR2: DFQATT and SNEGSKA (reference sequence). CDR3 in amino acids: CSANDRVEINQPQHF.

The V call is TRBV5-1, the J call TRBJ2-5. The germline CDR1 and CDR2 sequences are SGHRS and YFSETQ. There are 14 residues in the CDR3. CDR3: CASSLGQEQETQYF.

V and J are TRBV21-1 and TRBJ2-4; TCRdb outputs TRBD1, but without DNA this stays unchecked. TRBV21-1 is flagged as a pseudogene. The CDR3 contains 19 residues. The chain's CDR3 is CASTQGDRERSEAKNIQYF.

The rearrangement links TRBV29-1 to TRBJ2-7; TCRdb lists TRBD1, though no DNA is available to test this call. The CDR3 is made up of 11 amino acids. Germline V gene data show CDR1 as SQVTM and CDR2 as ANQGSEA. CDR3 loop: CSVDRGYEQYF.

CDR3 sequence: CASTPGLAGYNEQFF. This sequence joins TRBV7-8 and TRBJ2-1; TCRdb proposes TRBD2, but this gene call is untestable without DNA. This CDR3 comprises 15 residues. Per the germline V gene, CDR1 is SGHVS and CDR2 is FQNEAQ.

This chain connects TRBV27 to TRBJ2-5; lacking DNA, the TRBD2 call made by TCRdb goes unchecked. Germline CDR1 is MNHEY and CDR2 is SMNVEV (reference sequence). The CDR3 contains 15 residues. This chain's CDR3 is CASSKGLAGGETQYF.

The CDR3 sequence: CASSYSGTSNAGYTF. V is TRBV6-5 and J is TRBJ1-2. This CDR3 has 15 amino acids. Germline V CDR1 and CDR2: MNHEY, SVGAGI.

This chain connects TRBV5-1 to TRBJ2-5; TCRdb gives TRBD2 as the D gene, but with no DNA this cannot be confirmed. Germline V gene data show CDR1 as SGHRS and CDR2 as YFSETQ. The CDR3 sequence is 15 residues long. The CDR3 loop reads CASSQGTAGGETQYF. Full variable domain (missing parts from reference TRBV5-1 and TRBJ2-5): KAGVTQTPRYLIKTRGQQVTLSCSPISGHRSVSWYQQTPGQGLQFLFEYFSETQRNKGNFPGRFSGRQFSNSRSEMNVSTLELGDSALYLCASSQGTAGGETQYFGPGTRLLVL.

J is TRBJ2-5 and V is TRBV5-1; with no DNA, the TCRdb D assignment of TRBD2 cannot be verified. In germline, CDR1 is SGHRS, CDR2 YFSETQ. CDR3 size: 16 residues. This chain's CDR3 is CASSRTSGGNQETQYF.

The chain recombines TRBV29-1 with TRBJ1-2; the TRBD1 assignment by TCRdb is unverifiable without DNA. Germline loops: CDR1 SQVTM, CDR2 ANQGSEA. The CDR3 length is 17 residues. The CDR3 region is CSVEERVRTDINYGYTF.

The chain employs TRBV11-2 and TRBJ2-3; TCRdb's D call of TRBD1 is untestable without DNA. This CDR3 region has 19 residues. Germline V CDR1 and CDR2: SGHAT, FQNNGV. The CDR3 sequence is CASSFKPPTSGLETDTQYF.

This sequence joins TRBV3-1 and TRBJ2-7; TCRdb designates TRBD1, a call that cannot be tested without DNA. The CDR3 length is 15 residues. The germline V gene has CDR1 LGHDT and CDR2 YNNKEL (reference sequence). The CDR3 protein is CASSQVPGQNYEQYF.

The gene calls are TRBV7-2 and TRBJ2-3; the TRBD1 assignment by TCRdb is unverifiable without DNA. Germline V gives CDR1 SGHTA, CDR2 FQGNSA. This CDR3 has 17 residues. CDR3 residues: CASTPMGSPSSTDTQYF.

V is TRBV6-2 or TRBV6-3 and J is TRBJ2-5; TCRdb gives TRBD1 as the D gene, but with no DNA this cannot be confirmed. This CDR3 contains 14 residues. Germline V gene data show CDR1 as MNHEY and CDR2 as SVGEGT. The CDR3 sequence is CATADRAGQETQYF.

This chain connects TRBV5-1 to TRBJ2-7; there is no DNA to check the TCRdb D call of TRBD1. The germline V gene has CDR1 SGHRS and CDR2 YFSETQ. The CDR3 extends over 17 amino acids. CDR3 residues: CASSLVPGAGSSYEQYF.

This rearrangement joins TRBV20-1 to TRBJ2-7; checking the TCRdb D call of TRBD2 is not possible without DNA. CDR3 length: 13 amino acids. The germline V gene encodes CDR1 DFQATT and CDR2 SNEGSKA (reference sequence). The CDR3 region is CSARDSRYYEQYF.

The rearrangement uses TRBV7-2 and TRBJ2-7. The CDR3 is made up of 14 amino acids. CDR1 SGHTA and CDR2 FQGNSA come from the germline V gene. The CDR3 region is CASSLGAASYEQYF.

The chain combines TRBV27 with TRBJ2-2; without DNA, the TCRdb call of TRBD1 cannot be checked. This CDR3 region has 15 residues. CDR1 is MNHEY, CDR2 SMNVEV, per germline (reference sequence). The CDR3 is CASSLAGATGELFFF.

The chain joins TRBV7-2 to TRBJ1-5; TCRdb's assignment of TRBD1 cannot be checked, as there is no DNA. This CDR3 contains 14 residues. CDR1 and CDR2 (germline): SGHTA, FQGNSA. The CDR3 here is CASSDTRGVRPQHF.

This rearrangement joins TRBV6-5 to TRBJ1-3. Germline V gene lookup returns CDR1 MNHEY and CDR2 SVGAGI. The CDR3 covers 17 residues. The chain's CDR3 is CASSLAGRPSSGNTIYF.

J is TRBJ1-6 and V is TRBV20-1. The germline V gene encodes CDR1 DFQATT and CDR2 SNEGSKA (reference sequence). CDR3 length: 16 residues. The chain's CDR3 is CSARNARATYNSPLHF.

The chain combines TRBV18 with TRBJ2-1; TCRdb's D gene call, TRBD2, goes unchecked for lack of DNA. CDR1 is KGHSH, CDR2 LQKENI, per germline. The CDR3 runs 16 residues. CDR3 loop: CASSPEGIVSAGEQFF.

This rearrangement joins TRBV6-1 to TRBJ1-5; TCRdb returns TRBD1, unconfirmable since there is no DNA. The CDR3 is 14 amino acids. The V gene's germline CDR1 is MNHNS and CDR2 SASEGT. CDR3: CASRLRGSNQPQHF.

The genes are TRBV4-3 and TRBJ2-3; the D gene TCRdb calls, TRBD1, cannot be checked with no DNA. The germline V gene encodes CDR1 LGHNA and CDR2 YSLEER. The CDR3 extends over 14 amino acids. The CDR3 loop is CASSQQGATDTQYF.